The rows below give T cell receptor beta chains drawn from one sample of a study of cytomegalovirus exposure and HLA in healthy donors. Assay: immunoSEQ multiplex PCR; the TCRdb copy retains only in-frame clones and omits some. The table has about 140,000 clones, about 75% seen once. The sequenced sample was PBMCs. These receptors originate from a woman in her twenties or thirties in good health and CMV-seronegative. Both conserved end residues are part of each CDR3. A D gene is named only where the DNA matches it firmly. Clone size is given for some rows only: seen once, a few or many times, or a class if the clone is expanded.

d_gene,j_gene,v_gene,len,abundance,CDR3nt,CDR3aa
TRBD1,TRBJ1-1,TRBV7-3,13,.,TGTGCCAGCAGCACCAGGGGGGTGGCTGAAGCTTTCTTT,CASSTRGVAEAFF
.,TRBJ1-2,TRBV5-6,13,once,TGTGCCAGCAGGATCCGTGGGGAGAATGGCTACACCTTC,CASRIRGENGYTF
.,TRBJ1-4,TRBV5-8,14,.,TGTGCCAGCAGCGCCGGACAGATTAATGAAAAACTGTTTTTT,CASSAGQINEKLFF
TRBD2,TRBJ2-7,TRBV6-6,16,.,TGTGCCAGCAGTTATCCCGGGACTAGCGGCTCCTACGAGCAGTACTTC,CASSYPGTSGSYEQYF
TRBD1,TRBJ1-4,TRBV2,14,.,TGTGCCAGCAGTGAGGACAGGGGGAGGGAAAAACTGTTTTTT,CASSEDRGREKLFF
TRBD1,TRBJ1-3,TRBV9,17,.,TGTGCCAGCAGCGAACGACTGACAGGGGGCACTGGAAACACCATATATTTT,CASSERLTGGTGNTIYF
.,TRBJ2-6,TRBV5-5,14,.,TGTGCCAGCAGCCCTTCCCGGGGGGCCAACGTCCTGACTTTC,CASSPSRGANVLTF
.,TRBJ2-2,TRBV6-5,14,.,TGTGCCAGCAGCCAACGGAGTCTTCACGGGGAGCTGTTTTTT,CASSQRSLHGELFF
TRBD1,TRBJ1-1,TRBV5-3,16,.,TGTGCCAGAAGCAACCGGGACAGGGAGGCGAACACTGAAGCTTTCTTT,CARSNRDREANTEAFF
.,TRBJ2-7,TRBV10-3,13,.,TGTGCCATCAGTGTAACCCAGGGCTACGAGCAGTACTTC,CAISVTQGYEQYF
TRBD1,TRBJ2-6,TRBV2,15,.,TGTGCCAGCAGGGCCACAGGGGCTGGGGCCAACGTCCTGACTTTC,CASRATGAGANVLTF
.,TRBJ1-2,TRBV27,17,once,TGTGCCAGCAGTTCCAGGGTTGGCCCGTCGACTAACTATGGCTACACCTTC,CASSSRVGPSTNYGYTF
.,TRBJ2-6,TRBV19,17,.,TGTGCCAGTAGGGCCCAGGGACAACTCTCTGGGGCCAACGTCCTGACTTTC,CASRAQGQLSGANVLTF
.,TRBJ2-7,TRBV2,13,.,TGTGCCAGCAGAGACACATCCTCCTACGAGCAGTACTTC,CASRDTSSYEQYF
.,TRBJ1-1,TRBV10-2,13,.,TGCGCCAGCACCAAGGGAGCGGGCACTGAAGCTTTCTTT,CASTKGAGTEAFF
.,TRBJ1-1,TRBV5-5,14,.,TGTGCCAGCAGCTTGTGGGGGCTCAGCACTGAAGCTTTCTTT,CASSLWGLSTEAFF
.,TRBJ1-5,TRBV7-2,15,.,TGTGCCAGCAGCTTAGGGGGGGGTGGAAATCAGCCCCAGCATTTT,CASSLGGGGNQPQHF
TRBD1,TRBJ1-5,TRBV6-5,16,.,TGTGCCAGCAGTTACTCGGGGACAGGGGGGAATCAGCCCCAGCATTTT,CASSYSGTGGNQPQHF
.,TRBJ1-6,TRBV11-2,14,.,TGTGCCAGCAGGCCAGGGGTCCATAATTCACCCCTCCACTTT,CASRPGVHNSPLHF
.,TRBJ1-1,TRBV7-6,12,.,TGTGCCAGCAGCTTAGGGGGCCCTGAAGCTTTCTTT,CASSLGGPEAFF
TRBD2,TRBJ2-3,TRBV6-4,14,few,TGTGCCAGCAGTGAAGCGGGGGAGACAGATACGCAGTATTTT,CASSEAGETDTQYF
.,TRBJ1-2,TRBV13,12,once,TGTGCCAGCAGCTTAGGGGACAGCAGCCGTACCTTC,CASSLGDSSRTF
.,TRBJ2-7,TRBV15,13,.,TGTGCCACCAGCAGAAGACAGAGTTACGAGCAGTACTTC,CATSRRQSYEQYF